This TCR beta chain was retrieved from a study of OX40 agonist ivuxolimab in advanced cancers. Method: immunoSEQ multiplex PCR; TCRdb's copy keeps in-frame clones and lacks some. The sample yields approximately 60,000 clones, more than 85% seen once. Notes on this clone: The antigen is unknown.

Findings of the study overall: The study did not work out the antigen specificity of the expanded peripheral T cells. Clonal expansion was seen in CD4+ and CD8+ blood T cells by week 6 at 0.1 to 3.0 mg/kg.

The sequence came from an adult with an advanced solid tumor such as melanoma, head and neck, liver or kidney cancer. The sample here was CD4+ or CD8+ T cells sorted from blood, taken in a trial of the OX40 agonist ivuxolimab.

DNA for the CDR3: TGCAGCGTTGACGTTTTCTACGAGCAGTACTTC. Protein: CSVDVFYEQYF. The rearrangement joins TRBV29-1 to TRBJ2-7; D is undetermined. This CDR3 is 11 amino acids long. The ends were cut back, 3 bases at V and 3 bases at J, with 6 bases in the middle. Germline V gives CDR1 SQVTM, CDR2 ANQGSEA.